This is a list of T cell receptor beta chains from one sample in a study of T cells after yellow fever vaccination. MiXCR was run by TCRdb on the 5' RACE reads, yielding one entry per CDR3 protein. In the table there are under 300,000 distinct CDR3 sequences, 6.9% of which are singletons. The sequencing used CD4+ T cells sorted from PBMCs, collected 15 days after the yellow fever booster vaccination. The receptors were sampled from a man aged 25 to 40 who received the YFV17D yellow fever vaccine. Each CDR3 is given with its conserved first and last residue. The order of the fields is CDR3 DNA, CDR3 protein, clone size, V gene, J gene, D gene. D genes are given only for firm matches. Clone size is stated in some rows and not others, as once, few, many or a class when expanded.

CDR3nt: TGCAGTGCTAGATTGCCGGACACCGGGGAGCTGTTTTTT; CDR3aa: CSARLPDTGELFF; abundance: -; v_gene: TRBV20-1; j_gene: TRBJ2-2; d_gene: -
CDR3nt: TGCGCCAGCAGCATAGGACAGGGGAGCTCCTACAATGAGCAGTTCTTC; CDR3aa: CASSIGQGSSYNEQFF; abundance: many; v_gene: TRBV5-1; j_gene: TRBJ2-1; d_gene: TRBD1
CDR3nt: TGTGCCAGCACTAAGACAGGGGCCTACGAGCAGTACTTC; CDR3aa: CASTKTGAYEQYF; abundance: -; v_gene: TRBV5-4; j_gene: TRBJ2-7; d_gene: TRBD1
CDR3nt: TGCAGTTTCAGGGGGGGATCCTACGAGCAGTACTTC; CDR3aa: CSFRGGSYEQYF; abundance: -; v_gene: TRBV20-1; j_gene: TRBJ2-7; d_gene: -
CDR3nt: TGTGCCAGTAGTACCATCGGACAGGTCAACACCGGGGAGCTGTTTTTT; CDR3aa: CASSTIGQVNTGELFF; abundance: few; v_gene: TRBV19; j_gene: TRBJ2-2; d_gene: TRBD1
CDR3nt: TGCAGCGTTGAACGGGACAGGGATTACTATGGCTACACCTTC; CDR3aa: CSVERDRDYYGYTF; abundance: -; v_gene: TRBV29-1; j_gene: TRBJ1-2; d_gene: TRBD1
CDR3nt: TGTGCCAGCAGTTCCGGGACCCGCGTCTACAATGAGCAGTTCTTC; CDR3aa: CASSSGTRVYNEQFF; abundance: -; v_gene: TRBV27; j_gene: TRBJ2-1; d_gene: -
CDR3nt: TGTGCCAGCTCAAGCTCGACCCAAGAGACCCAGTACTTC; CDR3aa: CASSSSTQETQYF; abundance: few; v_gene: TRBV18; j_gene: TRBJ2-5; d_gene: -
CDR3nt: TGTGCCAGCAGCTTATCCTTTGACACCACAGGTCAGTTCTTC; CDR3aa: CASSLSFDTTGQFF; abundance: -; v_gene: TRBV7-3; j_gene: TRBJ2-1; d_gene: -
CDR3nt: TGCAGTGCTGTACCCTCGGAGGGGTTTCAGACCCACTACTTC; CDR3aa: CSAVPSEGFQTHYF; abundance: -; v_gene: TRBV20-1; j_gene: TRBJ2-5; d_gene: -
CDR3nt: TGTGCCAGCAGTATTGCAGCCTCTGGGGCCAACGTCCTGACTTTC; CDR3aa: CASSIAASGANVLTF; abundance: few; v_gene: TRBV12-3/TRBV12-4; j_gene: TRBJ2-6; d_gene: -
CDR3nt: TGCAGCGTGGGGGACAACAACTATGGCTACACCTTC; CDR3aa: CSVGDNNYGYTF; abundance: -; v_gene: TRBV29-1; j_gene: TRBJ1-2; d_gene: -
CDR3nt: TGTGCCAGCAGCTTGGCCGGAGCGGGAGGCCCCTACAATGAGCAGTTCTTC; CDR3aa: CASSLAGAGGPYNEQFF; abundance: few; v_gene: TRBV5-5; j_gene: TRBJ2-1; d_gene: TRBD2
CDR3nt: TGTGCCAGCAACCCGAACCTCGGGGAGCTGTTTTTT; CDR3aa: CASNPNLGELFF; abundance: few; v_gene: TRBV5-5; j_gene: TRBJ2-2; d_gene: -
CDR3nt: TGTGCCAGCACTAGAACCGGGACAGGGGAAGCTTTCTTT; CDR3aa: CASTRTGTGEAFF; abundance: many; v_gene: TRBV6-5; j_gene: TRBJ1-1; d_gene: TRBD1
CDR3nt: TGTGCCAGCAGCTTAAGCGCAGGAACTGGGGCCAACGTCCTGACTTTC; CDR3aa: CASSLSAGTGANVLTF; abundance: -; v_gene: TRBV7-8; j_gene: TRBJ2-6; d_gene: -
CDR3nt: TGTGCCTGGAACAGACAGGCGGCGGTCTATGGCTACACCTTC; CDR3aa: CAWNRQAAVYGYTF; abundance: few; v_gene: TRBV30; j_gene: TRBJ1-2; d_gene: -
CDR3nt: TGTGCCAGCAGACTAGGACAAGAGACCCAGTACTTC; CDR3aa: CASRLGQETQYF; abundance: many; v_gene: TRBV3-1; j_gene: TRBJ2-5; d_gene: -
CDR3nt: TGTGCCAGCAGCTTAGAACCGGGGACAACTAATGAAAAACTGTTTTTT; CDR3aa: CASSLEPGTTNEKLFF; abundance: many; v_gene: TRBV7-8; j_gene: TRBJ1-4; d_gene: -
CDR3nt: TGTGCCAGCAGCCTAAGACTAGCGGGACTGGGGACCGGGGAGCTGTTTTTT; CDR3aa: CASSLRLAGLGTGELFF; abundance: -; v_gene: TRBV11-3; j_gene: TRBJ2-2; d_gene: TRBD2
CDR3nt: TGTGCCAGCTCACCATCCGCAGGTGGAGATACGCAGTATTTT; CDR3aa: CASSPSAGGDTQYF; abundance: many; v_gene: TRBV18; j_gene: TRBJ2-3; d_gene: -
CDR3nt: TGTGCCAGCAGCTATGGACAGGGATCTTACAATGAGCAGTTCTTC; CDR3aa: CASSYGQGSYNEQFF; abundance: few; v_gene: TRBV5-6; j_gene: TRBJ2-1; d_gene: TRBD1
CDR3nt: TGTGCCAGCAGCTTAAATCAAGGAAACATTCAGTACTTC; CDR3aa: CASSLNQGNIQYF; abundance: few; v_gene: TRBV7-9; j_gene: TRBJ2-4; d_gene: -
CDR3nt: TGTGCCAGCAGCTTTGACAGGTTCTACAATGAGCAGTTCTTC; CDR3aa: CASSFDRFYNEQFF; abundance: -; v_gene: TRBV7-2; j_gene: TRBJ2-1; d_gene: -
CDR3nt: TGCAGTGCTACCCCCGGGGGGAATCAGCCCCAGCATTTT; CDR3aa: CSATPGGNQPQHF; abundance: -; v_gene: TRBV20-1; j_gene: TRBJ1-5; d_gene: -
CDR3nt: TGCAGTGCAAAAGCGGGTTCCACCGGGGAGCTGTTTTTT; CDR3aa: CSAKAGSTGELFF; abundance: few; v_gene: TRBV20-1; j_gene: TRBJ2-2; d_gene: -
CDR3nt: TGCAGCGCCTCCAGTATAGCTAATGAAAAACTGTTTTTT; CDR3aa: CSASSIANEKLFF; abundance: -; v_gene: TRBV29-1; j_gene: TRBJ1-4; d_gene: -
CDR3nt: TGTGCCAGCAGTTTCCTCAGGGCCGGGGAGCTGTTTTTT; CDR3aa: CASSFLRAGELFF; abundance: many; v_gene: TRBV27; j_gene: TRBJ2-2; d_gene: -
CDR3nt: TGTGCCAGCAGCCAGTCCCGGAACACAGATACGCAGTATTTT; CDR3aa: CASSQSRNTDTQYF; abundance: few; v_gene: TRBV6-1; j_gene: TRBJ2-3; d_gene: -
CDR3nt: TGCGCCAGCAGCACGGACAGGGCACTGGGGACCCAGTACTTC; CDR3aa: CASSTDRALGTQYF; abundance: few; v_gene: TRBV5-1; j_gene: TRBJ2-5; d_gene: TRBD1
CDR3nt: TGTGCCAGCAGGAGGGGAGACAAATACAATGAGCAGTTCTTC; CDR3aa: CASRRGDKYNEQFF; abundance: -; v_gene: TRBV6-1; j_gene: TRBJ2-1; d_gene: -
CDR3nt: TGTGCCAGCGGCGTCGAAAGCTCCTACGAGCAGTACTTC; CDR3aa: CASGVESSYEQYF; abundance: -; v_gene: TRBV21-1; j_gene: TRBJ2-7; d_gene: -
CDR3nt: TGTGCCAGCAGTGTAGGACTAGCGGGAGTGGGAGAGCAGTACTTC; CDR3aa: CASSVGLAGVGEQYF; abundance: few; v_gene: TRBV12-3/TRBV12-4; j_gene: TRBJ2-7; d_gene: TRBD2
CDR3nt: TGTGCCAGCAGTTTTAGCTGGGAGCCCCAGCATTTT; CDR3aa: CASSFSWEPQHF; abundance: -; v_gene: TRBV12-3/TRBV12-4; j_gene: TRBJ1-5; d_gene: -
CDR3nt: TGCAGCGTTGAAGCGGCAAATTTGTTTTCCGCTGAAGCTTTCTTT; CDR3aa: CSVEAANLFSAEAFF; abundance: -; v_gene: TRBV29-1; j_gene: TRBJ1-1; d_gene: -
CDR3nt: TGTGCCAGCAGTTTAGCGCTAGGCAGGCAAGAGACCCAGTACTTC; CDR3aa: CASSLALGRQETQYF; abundance: few; v_gene: TRBV12-3/TRBV12-4; j_gene: TRBJ2-5; d_gene: -
CDR3nt: TGTGCCATCAGTGCGGACGTGAGCAATCAGCCCCAGCATTTT; CDR3aa: CAISADVSNQPQHF; abundance: few; v_gene: TRBV10-3; j_gene: TRBJ1-5; d_gene: -
CDR3nt: TGTGCCAGCAGCCTTTGGAGTGCGGTGGCCAAAAACATTCAGTACTTC; CDR3aa: CASSLWSAVAKNIQYF; abundance: few; v_gene: TRBV7-2; j_gene: TRBJ2-4; d_gene: -
CDR3nt: TGTGCCAGCGGGCTAGCGGGAGTATATGAGCAGTTCTTC; CDR3aa: CASGLAGVYEQFF; abundance: -; v_gene: TRBV11-2; j_gene: TRBJ2-1; d_gene: TRBD2
CDR3nt: TGTGCCAGCAGCCAGACTAGCAATACGCAGTATTTT; CDR3aa: CASSQTSNTQYF; abundance: many; v_gene: TRBV11-3; j_gene: TRBJ2-3; d_gene: TRBD2
CDR3nt: TGTGCCAGTAGCCGGGATACCCTATCCTACGAGCAGTACTTC; CDR3aa: CASSRDTLSYEQYF; abundance: few; v_gene: TRBV3-1; j_gene: TRBJ2-7; d_gene: -
CDR3nt: TGTGCCAGCAGTTTCGCGGGGGAGCTGTTTTTT; CDR3aa: CASSFAGELFF; abundance: -; v_gene: TRBV12-3/TRBV12-4; j_gene: TRBJ2-2; d_gene: -
CDR3nt: TGTGCCAGCAGCCATCGCCGGACAGGGTTGGATACGCAGTATTTT; CDR3aa: CASSHRRTGLDTQYF; abundance: few; v_gene: TRBV11-3; j_gene: TRBJ2-3; d_gene: TRBD1
CDR3nt: TGCGCCAGCAGCCAAGAGGGGAAAGCTTTCTTT; CDR3aa: CASSQEGKAFF; abundance: few; v_gene: TRBV4-3; j_gene: TRBJ1-1; d_gene: -
CDR3nt: TGTGCCAGCAGTGAAAATGGAGGGTCTACTGAAGCTTTCTTT; CDR3aa: CASSENGGSTEAFF; abundance: few; v_gene: TRBV2; j_gene: TRBJ1-1; d_gene: -
CDR3nt: TGCGCCAGCAGCCAAGGGACAGGGCCCTCCTACGAGCAGTACTTC; CDR3aa: CASSQGTGPSYEQYF; abundance: few; v_gene: TRBV5-1; j_gene: TRBJ2-7; d_gene: TRBD1
CDR3nt: TGTGCCACCAGTGACCCGGGACCTACAGGTTTGGAGACCCAGTACTTC; CDR3aa: CATSDPGPTGLETQYF; abundance: many; v_gene: TRBV24-1; j_gene: TRBJ2-5; d_gene: -
CDR3nt: TGTGCCAGCAGCAGGACAGGAGATACGCAGTATTTT; CDR3aa: CASSRTGDTQYF; abundance: many; v_gene: TRBV12-3/TRBV12-4; j_gene: TRBJ2-3; d_gene: TRBD1
CDR3nt: TGTGCCAGCAGCCGGCAAACTAGCGGCGAGCAGTACTTC; CDR3aa: CASSRQTSGEQYF; abundance: -; v_gene: TRBV11-2; j_gene: TRBJ2-7; d_gene: TRBD2
CDR3nt: TGCGCCAGCAGCCAAGACAGGGGGAACTACGAGCAGTACTTC; CDR3aa: CASSQDRGNYEQYF; abundance: -; v_gene: TRBV5-1; j_gene: TRBJ2-7; d_gene: TRBD1